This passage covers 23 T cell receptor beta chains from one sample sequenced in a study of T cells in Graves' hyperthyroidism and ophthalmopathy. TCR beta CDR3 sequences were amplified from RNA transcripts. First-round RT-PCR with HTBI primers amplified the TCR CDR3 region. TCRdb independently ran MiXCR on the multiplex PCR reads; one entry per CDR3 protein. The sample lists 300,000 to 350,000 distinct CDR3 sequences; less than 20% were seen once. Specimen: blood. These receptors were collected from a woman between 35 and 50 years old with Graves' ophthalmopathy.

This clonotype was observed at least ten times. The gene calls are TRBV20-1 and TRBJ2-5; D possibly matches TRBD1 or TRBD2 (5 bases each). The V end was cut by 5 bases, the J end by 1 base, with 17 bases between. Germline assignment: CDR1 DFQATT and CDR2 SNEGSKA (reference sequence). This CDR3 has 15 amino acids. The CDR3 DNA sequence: TGCAGTGCTCGACCTACCGGGGCGTTCCAAGAGACCCAGTACTTC. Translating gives CSARPTGAFQETQYF.

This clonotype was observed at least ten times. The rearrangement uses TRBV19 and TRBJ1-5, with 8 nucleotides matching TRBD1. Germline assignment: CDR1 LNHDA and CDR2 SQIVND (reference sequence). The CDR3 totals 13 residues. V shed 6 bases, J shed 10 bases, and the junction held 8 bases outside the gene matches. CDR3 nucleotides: TGTGCCAGTAGCCAGGGGGCCGTCTCTCCCCAGCATTTT. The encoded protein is CASSQGAVSPQHF.

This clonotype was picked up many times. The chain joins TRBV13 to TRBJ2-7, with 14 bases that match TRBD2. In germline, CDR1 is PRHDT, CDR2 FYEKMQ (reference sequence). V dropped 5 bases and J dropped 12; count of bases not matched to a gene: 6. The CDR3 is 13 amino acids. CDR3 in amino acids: CASSPGTSGSVYF. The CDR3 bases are TGTGCCAGCAGCCCCGGGACTAGCGGGAGTGTGTACTTC.

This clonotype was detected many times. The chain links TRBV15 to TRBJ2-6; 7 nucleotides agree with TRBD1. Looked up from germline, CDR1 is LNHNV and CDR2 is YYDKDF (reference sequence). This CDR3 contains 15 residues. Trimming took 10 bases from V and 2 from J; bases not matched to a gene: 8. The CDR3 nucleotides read TGTGCCATCTCACCAGACAGGGCTGGGGCCAACGTCCTGACTTTC. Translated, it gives CAISPDRAGANVLTF.

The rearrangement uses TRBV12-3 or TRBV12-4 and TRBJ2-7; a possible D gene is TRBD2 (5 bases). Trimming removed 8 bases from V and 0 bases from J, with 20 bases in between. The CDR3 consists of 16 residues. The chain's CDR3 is CASGRTGIVSSYEQYF. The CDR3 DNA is TGTGCCAGCGGCCGGACCGGGATAGTGAGCTCCTACGAGCAGTACTTC.

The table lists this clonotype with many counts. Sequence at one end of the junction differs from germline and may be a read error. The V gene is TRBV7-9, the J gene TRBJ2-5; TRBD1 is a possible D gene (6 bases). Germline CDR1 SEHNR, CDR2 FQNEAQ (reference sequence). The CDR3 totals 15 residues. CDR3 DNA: TGTGCCGGCAGCTATACTCAGGGGACGTTAGAGACCCAGTACTTC. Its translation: CAGSYTQGTLETQYF.

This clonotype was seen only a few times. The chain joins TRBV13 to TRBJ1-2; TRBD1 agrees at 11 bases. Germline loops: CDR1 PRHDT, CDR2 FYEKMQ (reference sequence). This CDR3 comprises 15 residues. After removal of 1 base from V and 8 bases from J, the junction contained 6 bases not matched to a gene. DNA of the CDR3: TGTGCCAGCAGCTTAGCCGGACAGGGGGCGAAGGGCTACACCTTC. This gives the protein CASSLAGQGAKGYTF.

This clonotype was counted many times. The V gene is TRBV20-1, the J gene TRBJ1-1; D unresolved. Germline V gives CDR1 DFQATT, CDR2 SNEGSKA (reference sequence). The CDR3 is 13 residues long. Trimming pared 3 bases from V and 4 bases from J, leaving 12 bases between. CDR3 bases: TGCAGTGCTAGGTCCAGCTTTGGCACTGAAGCTTTCTTT. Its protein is CSARSSFGTEAFF.

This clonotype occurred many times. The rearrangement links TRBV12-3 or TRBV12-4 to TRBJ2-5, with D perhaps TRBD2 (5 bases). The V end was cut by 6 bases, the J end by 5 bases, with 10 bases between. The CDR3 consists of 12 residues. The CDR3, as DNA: TGTGCCAGCAGCGATCAGCGGGAGACCCAGTACTTC. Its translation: CASSDQRETQYF.

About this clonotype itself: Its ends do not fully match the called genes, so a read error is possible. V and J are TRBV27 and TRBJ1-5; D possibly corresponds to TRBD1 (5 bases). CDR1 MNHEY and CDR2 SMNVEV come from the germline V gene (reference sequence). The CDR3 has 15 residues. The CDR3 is CASSPGKRGNQPQRF. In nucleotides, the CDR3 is TGTGCCAGCAGTCCAGGGAAGAGAGGCAATCAGCCCCAGCGTTTT.

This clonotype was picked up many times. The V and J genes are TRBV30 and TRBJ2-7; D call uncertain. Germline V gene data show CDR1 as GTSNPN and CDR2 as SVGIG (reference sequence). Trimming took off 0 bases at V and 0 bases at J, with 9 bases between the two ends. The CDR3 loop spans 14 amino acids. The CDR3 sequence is CAWSVITPSYEQYF. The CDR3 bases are TGTGCCTGGAGTGTTATAACGCCCTCCTACGAGCAGTACTTC.

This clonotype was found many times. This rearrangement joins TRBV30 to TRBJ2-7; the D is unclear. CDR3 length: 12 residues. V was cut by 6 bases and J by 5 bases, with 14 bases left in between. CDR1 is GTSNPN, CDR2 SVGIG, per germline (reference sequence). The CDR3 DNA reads TGTGCCTGTGGTTGGGGTGGCGACGAGCAGTACTTC. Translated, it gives CACGWGGDEQYF. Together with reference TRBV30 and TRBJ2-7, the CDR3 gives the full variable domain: SQTIHQWPATLVQPVGSPLSLECTVEGTSNPNLYWYRQAAGRGLQLLFYSVGIGQISSEVPQNLSASRPQDRQFILSSKKLLLSDSGFYLCACGWGGDEQYFGPGTRLTVT.

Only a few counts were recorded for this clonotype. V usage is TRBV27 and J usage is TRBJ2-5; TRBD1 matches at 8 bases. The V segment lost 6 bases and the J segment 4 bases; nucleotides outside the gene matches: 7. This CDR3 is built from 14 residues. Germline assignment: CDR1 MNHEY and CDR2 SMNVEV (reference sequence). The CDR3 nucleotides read TGTGCCAGCAGCCCGGTCAGGGGGCGAGAGACCCAGTACTTC. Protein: CASSPVRGRETQYF.

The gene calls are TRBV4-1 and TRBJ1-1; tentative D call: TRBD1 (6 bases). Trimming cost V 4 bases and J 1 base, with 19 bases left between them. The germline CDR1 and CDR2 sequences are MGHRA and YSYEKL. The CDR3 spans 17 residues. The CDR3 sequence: CASSPRGGGRQNTEAFF. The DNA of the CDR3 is TGCGCCAGCAGCCCTCGAGGGGGGGGACGCCAGAACACTGAAGCTTTCTTT.

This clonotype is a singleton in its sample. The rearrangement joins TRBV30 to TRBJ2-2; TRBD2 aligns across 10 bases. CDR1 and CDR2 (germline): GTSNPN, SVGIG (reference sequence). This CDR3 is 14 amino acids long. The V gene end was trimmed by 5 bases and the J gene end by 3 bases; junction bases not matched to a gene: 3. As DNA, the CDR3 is TGTGCCTGGCTGGGACTAGCGTACACCGGGGAGCTGTTTTTT. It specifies CAWLGLAYTGELFF.

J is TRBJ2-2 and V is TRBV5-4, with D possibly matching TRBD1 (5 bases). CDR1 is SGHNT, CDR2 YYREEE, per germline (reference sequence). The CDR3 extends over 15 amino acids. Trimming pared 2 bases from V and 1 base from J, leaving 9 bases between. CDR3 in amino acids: CASSFRGENTGELFF. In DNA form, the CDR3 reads TGTGCCAGCAGCTTTAGGGGCGAGAACACCGGGGAGCTGTTTTTT.

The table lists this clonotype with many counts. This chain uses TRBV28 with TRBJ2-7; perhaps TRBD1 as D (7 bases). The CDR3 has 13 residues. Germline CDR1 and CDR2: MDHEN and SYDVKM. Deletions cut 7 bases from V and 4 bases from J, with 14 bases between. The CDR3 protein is CASKGGGMYEQYF. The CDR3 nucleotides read TGTGCCAGCAAAGGGGGCGGGATGTACGAGCAGTACTTC.

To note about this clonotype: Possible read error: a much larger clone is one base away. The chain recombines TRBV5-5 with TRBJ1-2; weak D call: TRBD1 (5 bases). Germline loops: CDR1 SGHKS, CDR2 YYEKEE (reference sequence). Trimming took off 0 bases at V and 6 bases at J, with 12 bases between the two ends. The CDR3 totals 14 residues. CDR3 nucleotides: TGTGCCAGCAGCTTGGCCGGGGGGACCCATGGCTACACCTTC. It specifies CASSLAGGTHGYTF.

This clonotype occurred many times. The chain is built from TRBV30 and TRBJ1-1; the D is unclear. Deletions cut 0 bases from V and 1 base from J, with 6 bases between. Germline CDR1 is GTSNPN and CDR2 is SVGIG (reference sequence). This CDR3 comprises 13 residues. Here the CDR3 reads CAWSVNTNTEAFF. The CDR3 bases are TGTGCCTGGAGTGTAAACACGAACACTGAAGCTTTCTTT.

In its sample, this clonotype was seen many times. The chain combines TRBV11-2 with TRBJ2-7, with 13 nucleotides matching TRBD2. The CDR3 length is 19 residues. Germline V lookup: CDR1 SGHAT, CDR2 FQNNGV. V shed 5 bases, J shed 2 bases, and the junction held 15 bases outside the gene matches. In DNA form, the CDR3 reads TGTGCCAGCAGCCTTAGAACGACTAGCGGGAGGAGCTACGCCTACGAGCAGTACTTC. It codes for CASSLRTTSGRSYAYEQYF.

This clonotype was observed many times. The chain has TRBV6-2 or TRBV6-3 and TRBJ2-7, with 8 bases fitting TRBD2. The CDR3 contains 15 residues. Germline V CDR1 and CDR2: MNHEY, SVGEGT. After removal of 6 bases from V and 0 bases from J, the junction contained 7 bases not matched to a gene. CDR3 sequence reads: CASSDSGTSSYEQYF. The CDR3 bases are TGTGCCAGCAGCGATAGCGGGACTTCCTCCTACGAGCAGTACTTC.

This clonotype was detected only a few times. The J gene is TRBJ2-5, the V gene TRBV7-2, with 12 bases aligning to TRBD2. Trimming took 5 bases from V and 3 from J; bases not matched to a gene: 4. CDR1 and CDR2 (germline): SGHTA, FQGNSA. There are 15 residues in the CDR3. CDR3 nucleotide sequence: TGTGCCAGCAGCAAAGGACTAGCGGGAAAAGAGACCCAGTACTTC. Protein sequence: CASSKGLAGKETQYF.

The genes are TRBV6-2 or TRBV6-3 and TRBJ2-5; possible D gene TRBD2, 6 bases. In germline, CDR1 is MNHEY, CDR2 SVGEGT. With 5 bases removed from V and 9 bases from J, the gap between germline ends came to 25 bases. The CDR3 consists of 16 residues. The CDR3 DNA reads TGTGCCAGCAGTCACGGCCAGGCCACGTGGGGCGGGGCCCAGTACTTC. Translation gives CASSHGQATWGGAQYF.